A selection of T cell receptor beta chains follows, all from one sample in a study of Ad26.COV2.S vaccination and SARS-CoV-2 variants. Using immunoSEQ multiplex PCR, the repertoire was profiled, and TCRdb retains in-frame clones only, with some absent. This sample has around 270,000 clones, with 70% to 90% found just once. Sequencing was performed on peripheral blood, taken in a trial of Ad26.COV2.S vaccine versus placebo. The receptors here all came from a person between 18 and 65 years old who received the Ad26.COV2.S COVID-19 vaccine or a placebo. Both conserved end residues are part of each CDR3. Size is omitted from some rows. Given values are once, few, many or a class for expanded clones.

clone_size	v_call	j_call	cdr3_aa
.	TRBV7-9	TRBJ2-7	CASSFRDSPSSYEQYF
.	TRBV13	TRBJ1-4	CASSVRIQGTKLFF
once	TRBV6-1	TRBJ2-7	CASSEANYEQYF
.	TRBV18	TRBJ2-2	CASSRWAGKFPGELFF
.	TRBV6-2/TRBV6-3	TRBJ2-1	CASSYSAGSSYNEQFF
.	TRBV4-3	TRBJ2-1	CASSQVVTGGHFWDEQFF
.	TRBV5-1	TRBJ2-3	CASRRASGTDTQYF
.	TRBV4-3	TRBJ2-7	CASSQEWGRSSYEQYF
.	TRBV3-1/TRBV3-2	TRBJ2-3	CASSQAPPEADTQYF
few	TRBV11-1	TRBJ2-2	CASSARVTGELFF
.	TRBV19	TRBJ1-4	CASSMGQGTTNEKLFF
.	TRBV7-2	TRBJ2-3	CASSFGGGNTQYF
.	TRBV4-1	TRBJ2-5	CASSQTIREETQYF
.	TRBV18	TRBJ1-3	CASSPPSRADTIYF
.	TRBV6-2/TRBV6-3	TRBJ2-3	CASSATSGGGGSYF
few	TRBV5-8	TRBJ1-5	CASSLASQPQHF
.	TRBV7-2	TRBJ1-5	CASSAGILNQPQHF